Sequencing of this T cell receptor beta chain was carried out in a study of shared clonotypes between healthy human individuals. Study-wide results and caveats: On the whole, naive subsets had larger estimated richness than memory subsets had.

CD4+ cells were split into CD45RA+ naive and CD45RA-negative memory subsets. With regard to this clone: Its antigen remains unknown.

The DNA input per sorted-subset replicate PCR was 200 ng, corresponding to 28,000 or so T cell genomes. Authors' methods: Junction-only sequences produced by ImmunoSEQ had no quality scores, so filtering differed. Profiled with immunoSEQ multiplex PCR; TCRdb holds only in-frame clones, not every one. Clone size and V and J calls were adopted from that table, with D and trimming inferred from the DNA. The table lists around 1.1 million clones, approximately 77% of them singletons. Unmatched junction bases numbered 9, after V lost 4 bases and J lost 6 bases. This CDR3 contains 14 residues. CDR1 MDHEN and CDR2 SYDVKM come from the germline V gene.

This rearrangement joins TRBV28 to TRBJ2-7; 7 bases agree with TRBD2. Input material: memory CD4+ T cells from PBMCs. Documented subset: CD45RA-negative fraction. This clonotype was sampled from a young man in good health. Some clones in this sample may be carry-over from other donors' samples. The CDR3 nucleotides are TGTGCCAGCAGTTCCCCAGCGGGATCGAGCGAGCAGTACTTC. Protein sequence: CASSSPAGSSEQYF.